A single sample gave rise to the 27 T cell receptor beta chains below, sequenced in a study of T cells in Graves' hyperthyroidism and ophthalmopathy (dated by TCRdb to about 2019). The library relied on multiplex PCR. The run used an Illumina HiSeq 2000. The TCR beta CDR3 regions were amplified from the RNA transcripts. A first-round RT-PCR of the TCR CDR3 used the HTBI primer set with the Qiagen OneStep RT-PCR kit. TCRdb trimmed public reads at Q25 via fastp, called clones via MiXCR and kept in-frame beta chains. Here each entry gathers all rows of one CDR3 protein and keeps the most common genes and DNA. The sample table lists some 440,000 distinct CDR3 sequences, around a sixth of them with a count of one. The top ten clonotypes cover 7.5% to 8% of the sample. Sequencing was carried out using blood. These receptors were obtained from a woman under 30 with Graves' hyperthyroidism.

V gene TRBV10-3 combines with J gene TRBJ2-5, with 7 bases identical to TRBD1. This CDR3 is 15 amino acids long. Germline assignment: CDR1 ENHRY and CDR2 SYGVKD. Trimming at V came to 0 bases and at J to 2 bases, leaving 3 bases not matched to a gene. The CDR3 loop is CAISESGGQQETQYF. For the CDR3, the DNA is TGTGCCATCAGTGAGTCAGGGGGACAGCAAGAGACCCAGTACTTC.

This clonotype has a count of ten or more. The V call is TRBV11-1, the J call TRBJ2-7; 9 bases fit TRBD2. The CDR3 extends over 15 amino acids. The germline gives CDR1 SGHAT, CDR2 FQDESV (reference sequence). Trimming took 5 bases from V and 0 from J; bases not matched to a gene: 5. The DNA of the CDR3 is TGTGCCAGCAGCCGTAGCGGGGGCTTCTCCTACGAGCAGTACTTC. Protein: CASSRSGGFSYEQYF.

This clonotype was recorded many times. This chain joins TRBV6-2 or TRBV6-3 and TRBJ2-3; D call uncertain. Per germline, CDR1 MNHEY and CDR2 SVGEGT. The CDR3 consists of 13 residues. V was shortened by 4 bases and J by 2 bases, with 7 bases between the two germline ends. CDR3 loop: CASSSQVTDTQYF. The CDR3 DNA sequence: TGTGCCAGCAGTTCCCAGGTCACAGATACGCAGTATTTT.

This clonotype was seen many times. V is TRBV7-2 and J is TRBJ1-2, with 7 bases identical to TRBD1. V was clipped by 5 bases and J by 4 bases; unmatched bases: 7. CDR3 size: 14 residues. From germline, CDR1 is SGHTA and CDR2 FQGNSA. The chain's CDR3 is CASSHAPGGYGYTF. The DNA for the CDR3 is TGTGCCAGCAGCCACGCGCCAGGGGGCTATGGCTACACCTTC. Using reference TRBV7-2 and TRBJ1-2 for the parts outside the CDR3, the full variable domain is GAGVSQSPSNKVTEKGKDVELRCDPISGHTALYWYRQSLGQGLEFLIYFQGNSAPDKSGLPSDRFSAERTGGSVSTLTIQRTQQEDSAVYLCASSHAPGGYGYTFGSGTRLTVV.

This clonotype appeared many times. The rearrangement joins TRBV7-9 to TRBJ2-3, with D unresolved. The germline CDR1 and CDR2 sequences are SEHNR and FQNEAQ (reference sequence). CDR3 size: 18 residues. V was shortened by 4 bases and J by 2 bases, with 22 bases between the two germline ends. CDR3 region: CASSSPASSLGNTDTQYF. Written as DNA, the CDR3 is TGTGCCAGCAGCTCCCCCGCCTCTTCGTTGGGTAACACAGATACGCAGTATTTT.

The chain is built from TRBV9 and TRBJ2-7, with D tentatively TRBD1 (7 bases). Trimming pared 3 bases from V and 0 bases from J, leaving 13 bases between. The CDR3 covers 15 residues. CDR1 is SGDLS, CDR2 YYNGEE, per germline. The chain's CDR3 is CASSAGGGSSYEQYF. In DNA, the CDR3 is TGTGCCAGCAGCGCAGGGGGAGGTAGCTCCTACGAGCAGTACTTC.

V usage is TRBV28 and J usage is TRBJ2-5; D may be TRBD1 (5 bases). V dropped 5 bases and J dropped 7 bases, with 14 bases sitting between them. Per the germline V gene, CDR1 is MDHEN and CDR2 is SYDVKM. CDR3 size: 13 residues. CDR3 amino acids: CASSPSTTGTQYF. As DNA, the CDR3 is TGTGCCAGCAGTCCCTCAACCACAGGGACCCAGTACTTC.

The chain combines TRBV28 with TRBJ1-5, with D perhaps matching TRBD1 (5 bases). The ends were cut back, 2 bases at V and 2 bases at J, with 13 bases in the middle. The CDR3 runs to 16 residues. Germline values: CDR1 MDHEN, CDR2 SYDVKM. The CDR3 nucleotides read TGTGCCAGCAGTTTAGGGGGGGTTATGGGCAATCAGCCCCAGCATTTT. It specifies CASSLGGVMGNQPQHF.

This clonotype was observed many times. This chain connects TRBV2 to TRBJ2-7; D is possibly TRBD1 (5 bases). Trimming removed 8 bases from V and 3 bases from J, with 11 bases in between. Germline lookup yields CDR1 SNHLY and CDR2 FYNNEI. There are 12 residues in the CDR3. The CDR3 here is CASGLGRYEQYF. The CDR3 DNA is TGTGCCAGCGGTTTGGGGCGCTACGAGCAGTACTTC.

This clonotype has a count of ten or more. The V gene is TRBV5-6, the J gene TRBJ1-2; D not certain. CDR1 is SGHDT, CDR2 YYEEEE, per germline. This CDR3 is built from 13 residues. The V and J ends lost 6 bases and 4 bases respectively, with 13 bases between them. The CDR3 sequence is CASTDLIVYGYTF. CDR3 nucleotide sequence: TGTGCCAGCACCGACCTCATTGTCTATGGCTACACCTTC.

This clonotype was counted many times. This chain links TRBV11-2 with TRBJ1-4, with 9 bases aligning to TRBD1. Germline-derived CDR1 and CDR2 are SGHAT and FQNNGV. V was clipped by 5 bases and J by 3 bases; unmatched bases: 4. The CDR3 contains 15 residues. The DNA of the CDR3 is TGTGCCAGCAGCCCTCGGACAGGGGCTAATGAAAAACTGTTTTTT. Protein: CASSPRTGANEKLFF.

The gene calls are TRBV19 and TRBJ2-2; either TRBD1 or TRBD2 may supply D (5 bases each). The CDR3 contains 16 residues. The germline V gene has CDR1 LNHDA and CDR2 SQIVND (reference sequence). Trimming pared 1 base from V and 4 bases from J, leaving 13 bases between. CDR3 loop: CASSIGGETPTGELFF. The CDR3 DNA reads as TGTGCCAGTAGTATAGGAGGGGAGACCCCCACCGGGGAGCTGTTTTTT.

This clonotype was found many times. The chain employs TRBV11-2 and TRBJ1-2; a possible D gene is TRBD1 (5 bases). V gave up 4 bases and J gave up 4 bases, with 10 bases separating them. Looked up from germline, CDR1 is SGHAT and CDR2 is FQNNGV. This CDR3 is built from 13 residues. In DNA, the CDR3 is TGTGCCAGCAGCTACCGGGACGGCTATGGCTACACCTTC. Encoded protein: CASSYRDGYGYTF.

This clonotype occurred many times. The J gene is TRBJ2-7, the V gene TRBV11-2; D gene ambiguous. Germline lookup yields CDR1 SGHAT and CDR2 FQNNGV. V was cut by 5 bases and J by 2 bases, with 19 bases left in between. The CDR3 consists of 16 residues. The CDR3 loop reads CASSPPRHIVPYEQYF. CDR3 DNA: TGTGCCAGCAGCCCGCCTAGGCATATAGTACCCTACGAGCAGTACTTC.

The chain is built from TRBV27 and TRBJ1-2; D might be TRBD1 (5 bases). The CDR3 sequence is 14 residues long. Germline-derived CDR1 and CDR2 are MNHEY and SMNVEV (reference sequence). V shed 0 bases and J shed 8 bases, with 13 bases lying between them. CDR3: CASSLSRAGRGYTF. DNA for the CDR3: TGTGCCAGCAGTTTATCTCGAGCAGGGAGAGGCTACACCTTC.

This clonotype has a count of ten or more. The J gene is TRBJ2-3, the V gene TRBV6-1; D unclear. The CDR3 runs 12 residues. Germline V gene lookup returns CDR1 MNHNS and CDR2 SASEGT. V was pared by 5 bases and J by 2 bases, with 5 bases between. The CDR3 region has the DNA TGTGCCAGCAGTAAGACCACAGATACGCAGTATTTT. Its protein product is CASSKTTDTQYF.

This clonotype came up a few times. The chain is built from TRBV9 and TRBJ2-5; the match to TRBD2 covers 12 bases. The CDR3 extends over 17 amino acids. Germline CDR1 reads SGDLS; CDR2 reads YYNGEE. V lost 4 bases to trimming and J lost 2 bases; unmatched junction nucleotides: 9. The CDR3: CASSPRLAGALQETQYF. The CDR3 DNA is TGTGCCAGCAGCCCCCGACTAGCGGGGGCCCTGCAAGAGACCCAGTACTTC.

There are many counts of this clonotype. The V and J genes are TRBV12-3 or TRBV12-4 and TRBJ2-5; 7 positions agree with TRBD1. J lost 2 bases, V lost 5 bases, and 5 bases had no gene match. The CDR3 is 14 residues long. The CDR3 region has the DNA TGTGCCAGCAGTGCCCACAGGGGACAAGAGACCCAGTACTTC. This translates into CASSAHRGQETQYF.

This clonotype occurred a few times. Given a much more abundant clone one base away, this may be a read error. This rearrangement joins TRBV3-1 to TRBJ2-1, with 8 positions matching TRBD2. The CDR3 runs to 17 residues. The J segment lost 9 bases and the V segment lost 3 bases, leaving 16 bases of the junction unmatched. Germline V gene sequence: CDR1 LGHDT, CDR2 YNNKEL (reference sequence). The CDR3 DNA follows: TGTGCCAGCAGCCACAGAACTCGGGAGGGCCTTGATAGTGAGCAGTTCTTC. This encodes CASSHRTREGLDSEQFF.

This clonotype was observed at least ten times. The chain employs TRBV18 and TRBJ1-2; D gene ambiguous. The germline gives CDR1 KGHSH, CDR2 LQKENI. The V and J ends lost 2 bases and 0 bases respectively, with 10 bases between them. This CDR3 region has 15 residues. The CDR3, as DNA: TGTGCCAGCTCACCAGGCGCCCAGACTAACTATGGCTACACCTTC. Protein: CASSPGAQTNYGYTF. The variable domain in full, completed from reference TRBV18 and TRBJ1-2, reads NAGVMQNPRHLVRRRGQEARLRCSPMKGHSHVYWYRQLPEEGLKFMVYLQKENIIDESGMPKERFSAEFPKEGPSILRIQQVVRGDSAAYFCASSPGAQTNYGYTFGSGTRLTVV.

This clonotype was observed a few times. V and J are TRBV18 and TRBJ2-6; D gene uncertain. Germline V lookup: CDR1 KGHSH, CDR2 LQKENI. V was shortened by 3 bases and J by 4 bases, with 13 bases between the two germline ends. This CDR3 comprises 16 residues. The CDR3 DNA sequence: TGTGCCAGCTCACCTGACCTGGTGGGGGGGGCCAACGTCCTGACTTTC. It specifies CASSPDLVGGANVLTF. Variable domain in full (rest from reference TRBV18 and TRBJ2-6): NAGVMQNPRHLVRRRGQEARLRCSPMKGHSHVYWYRQLPEEGLKFMVYLQKENIIDESGMPKERFSAEFPKEGPSILRIQQVVRGDSAAYFCASSPDLVGGANVLTFGAGSRLTVL.

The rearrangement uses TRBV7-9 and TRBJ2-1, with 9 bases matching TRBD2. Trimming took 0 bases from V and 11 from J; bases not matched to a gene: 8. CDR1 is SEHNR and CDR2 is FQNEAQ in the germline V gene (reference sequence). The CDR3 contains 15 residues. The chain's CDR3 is CASSLALGLAGQQFF. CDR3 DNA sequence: TGTGCCAGCAGCTTAGCCCTAGGGCTAGCGGGGCAGCAGTTCTTC.

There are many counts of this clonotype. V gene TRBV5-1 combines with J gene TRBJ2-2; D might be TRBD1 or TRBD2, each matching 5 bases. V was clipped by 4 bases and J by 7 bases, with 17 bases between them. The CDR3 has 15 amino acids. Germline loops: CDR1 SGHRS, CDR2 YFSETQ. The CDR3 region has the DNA TGCGCCAGCAGCCCCGGGGTAGCAGGGCTCGGGGAGCTGTTTTTT. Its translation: CASSPGVAGLGELFF. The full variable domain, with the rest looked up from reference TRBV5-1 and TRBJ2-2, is KAGVTQTPRYLIKTRGQQVTLSCSPISGHRSVSWYQQTPGQGLQFLFEYFSETQRNKGNFPGRFSGRQFSNSRSEMNVSTLELGDSALYLCASSPGVAGLGELFFGEGSRLTVL.

The CDR3 DNA sequence: TGTGCCAGCAGTCCGGTGGGGGAGCATTCACCCCTCCACTTT. Translation: CASSPVGEHSPLHF. The chain combines TRBV5-6 with TRBJ1-6; tentative D call: TRBD1 (5 bases). V dropped 5 bases and J dropped 8 bases, with 14 bases sitting between them. The CDR3 is 14 residues long. Per the germline V gene, CDR1 is SGHDT and CDR2 is YYEEEE.

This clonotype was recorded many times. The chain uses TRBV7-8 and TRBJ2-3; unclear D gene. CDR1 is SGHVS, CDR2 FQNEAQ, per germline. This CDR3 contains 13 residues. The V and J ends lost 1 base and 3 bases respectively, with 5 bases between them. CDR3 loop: CASSLEGTDTQYF. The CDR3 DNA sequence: TGTGCCAGCAGCTTAGAAGGGACAGATACGCAGTATTTT.

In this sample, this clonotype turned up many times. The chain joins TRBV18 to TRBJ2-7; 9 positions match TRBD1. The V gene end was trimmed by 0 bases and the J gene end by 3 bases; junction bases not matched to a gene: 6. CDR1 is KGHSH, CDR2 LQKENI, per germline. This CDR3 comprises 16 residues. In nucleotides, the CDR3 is TGTGCCAGCTCACCACCGGAAGCGACAGGGGGCTACGAGCAGTACTTC. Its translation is CASSPPEATGGYEQYF.

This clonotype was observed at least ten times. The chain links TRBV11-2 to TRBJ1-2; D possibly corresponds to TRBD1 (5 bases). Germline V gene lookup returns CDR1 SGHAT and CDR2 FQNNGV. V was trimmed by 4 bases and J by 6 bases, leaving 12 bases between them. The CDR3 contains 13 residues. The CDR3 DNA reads TGTGCCAGCAGCTCCCGGGGAGGGGATGGCTACACCTTC. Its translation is CASSSRGGDGYTF.